The next 13 T cell receptor beta chains were all read from a single sample in a study of blood T cells in healthy people across ages. Using a J-beta primer mix together with a sample-barcoded 5' primer, a second PCR was run for about 7 to 12 cycles. From the 5' RACE reads, TCRdb called clonotypes with MiXCR, one entry per CDR3 protein. The repertoire holds about 570,000 distinct CDR3 sequences, approximately 30% seen once, with about 18% in the top ten. Sequences were obtained from blood. The receptors were sampled from a woman in her seventies in good health.

This chain connects TRBV7-2 to TRBJ2-5; D not resolved. V lost 4 bases to trimming and J lost 4 bases, with 7 bases between them. The CDR3 runs to 12 residues. Germline loops: CDR1 SGHTA, CDR2 FQGNSA. CDR3 DNA sequence: TGTGCCAGCAGCTCGTATCTAGAGACCCAGTACTTC. It is translated as CASSSYLETQYF.

CDR3 in DNA: TGTGCCAGCAGGAACACAGGGTTCTATGGCTACACCTTC. Its translation: CASRNTGFYGYTF. The genes are TRBV6-5 and TRBJ1-2, with D tentatively TRBD1 (6 bases). Trimming took 6 bases from V and 4 from J, leaving 12 bases between them. This CDR3 region has 13 residues. Germline lookup yields CDR1 MNHEY and CDR2 SVGAGI.

V and J are TRBV20-1 and TRBJ2-3, with 9 bases aligning to TRBD2. The V segment lost 5 bases and the J segment 8 bases; nucleotides outside the gene matches: 8. The CDR3 spans 13 residues. Germline assignment: CDR1 DFQATT and CDR2 SNEGSKA (reference sequence). The CDR3 bases are TGCAGTGCTGAAGGCGGGGGGGCGGGTACGCAGTATTTT. It specifies CSAEGGGAGTQYF.

Regarding this clonotype: A read error may account for a junction end that differs from germline. This sequence joins TRBV4-3 and TRBJ1-1; D gene ambiguous. Germline V gives CDR1 LGHNA, CDR2 YSLEER. There are 16 residues in the CDR3. This chain's CDR3 is CASSQDRLVRNTGAFF. The DNA of the CDR3 is TGCGCCAGCAGCCAAGATCGGCTGGTGAGAAACACTGGAGCTTTCTTT.

V and J are TRBV7-9 and TRBJ2-4; TRBD2 is a possible D gene (6 bases). The CDR3 contains 14 residues. V lost 2 bases, J lost 6 bases, and 11 bases lay in between. Germline assignment: CDR1 SEHNR and CDR2 FQNEAQ (reference sequence). The CDR3 region has the DNA TGTGCCAGCAGCTTATTAGGGGACTTAAACATTCAGTACTTC. Amino acids: CASSLLGDLNIQYF.

J is TRBJ1-4 and V is TRBV29-1, with 10 bases fitting TRBD1. The CDR3 has 15 residues. The J segment lost 7 bases and the V segment lost 5 bases, leaving 10 bases of the junction unmatched. Germline lookup yields CDR1 SQVTM and CDR2 ANQGSEA. CDR3 region: CSVTRTGGLGEKLFF. CDR3 sequence (DNA): TGCAGCGTTACCCGGACAGGGGGTTTAGGTGAAAAACTGTTTTTT. Using reference TRBV29-1 and TRBJ1-4 for the parts outside the CDR3, the full variable domain is SAVISQKPSRDICQRGTSLTIQCQVDSQVTMMFWYRQQPGQSLTLIATANQGSEATYESGFVIDKFPISRPNLTFSTLTVSNMSPEDSSIYLCSVTRTGGLGEKLFFGSGTQLSVL.

This chain uses TRBV5-4 with TRBJ2-3, with 12 nucleotides matching TRBD2. Germline CDR1 is SGHNT and CDR2 is YYREEE (reference sequence). V trimming: 3 bases; J trimming: 1 base; junction bases outside the gene matches: 9. This CDR3 has 18 amino acids. CDR3 sequence: CASSYGLAGPLGTDTQYF. CDR3 nucleotides: TGTGCCAGCAGCTACGGACTAGCGGGGCCCTTGGGCACAGATACGCAGTATTTT.

This clonotype occurred a few times. V is TRBV5-6 and J is TRBJ2-1; 10 bases fit TRBD2. Germline CDR1 is SGHDT and CDR2 is YYEEEE. The trim removed 2 bases at V and 9 bases at J, leaving 5 bases unmatched. CDR3 length equals 14 residues. DNA of the CDR3: TGTGCCAGCAGCTTCCTAGCGGGAGTGGGTGAGCAGTTCTTC. The encoded protein is CASSFLAGVGEQFF.

V gene TRBV3-1 combines with J gene TRBJ2-2, with D hard to call. The V end lost 4 bases, the J end lost 7 bases, and 13 bases lay between the germline ends. Germline V gene sequence: CDR1 LGHDT, CDR2 YNNKEL (reference sequence). There are 14 residues in the CDR3. In nucleotides, the CDR3 is TGTGCCAGCAGCCCCCTAAGGTCAGGCGGGGAGCTGTTTTTT. As protein: CASSPLRSGGELFF.

The chain is built from TRBV7-3 and TRBJ1-2; possible D gene TRBD1, 5 bases. From germline, CDR1 is SGHTA and CDR2 FQGTGA. Trimming took off 5 bases at V and 7 bases at J, with 14 bases between the two ends. This CDR3 has 13 amino acids. In nucleotides, the CDR3 is TGTGCCAGCAGCAGGGACCCCTCGTCTGGCTACACCTTC. Translation: CASSRDPSSGYTF.

This clonotype was counted only a few times. The chain combines TRBV20-1 with TRBJ1-6; 7 nucleotides align to TRBD1. Germline CDR1 DFQATT, CDR2 SNEGSKA (reference sequence). J was trimmed by 7 bases and V by 3 bases; bases with no gene match: 3. The CDR3 extends over 13 amino acids. In DNA, the CDR3 is TGCAGTGCTAGGACAGGGCGGAATTCACCCCTCCACTTT. It encodes CSARTGRNSPLHF.

In its sample, this clonotype was seen many times. The chain links TRBV7-7 to TRBJ2-5; 13 nucleotides line up with TRBD2. CDR1 is SSHAT and CDR2 is FNYEAQ in the germline V gene (reference sequence). The trim removed 6 bases at V and 5 bases at J, leaving 6 bases unmatched. This CDR3 contains 15 residues. The CDR3 here is CASSRGLAGSETQYF. The CDR3 DNA reads as TGTGCCAGCAGTCGGGGACTAGCGGGGTCGGAGACCCAGTACTTC.

This rearrangement joins TRBV6-6 to TRBJ2-2, with 7 bases lining up with TRBD1. The CDR3 has 16 residues. Trimming removed 4 bases from V and 0 bases from J; junction bases left unmatched: 5. The V gene's germline CDR1 is MNHNY and CDR2 SVGAGI (reference sequence). The CDR3, as DNA: TGTGCCAGCAGTTCAGGCACAGGGGCGAACACCGGGGAGCTGTTTTTT. Translating it yields CASSSGTGANTGELFF.